What follows are 15 T cell receptor beta chains derived from one specimen sequenced in a study of cytotoxic CD8 clonotypes in ibrutinib-treated CLL. Profiling relied on immunoSEQ multiplex PCR, and the TCRdb table lists in-frame clones only, not all of them. The sample yields some 200,000 clones, over 60% seen once. This sample comprised PBMCs, obtained after 24 months of ibrutinib treatment. These receptors originate from a human donor with chronic lymphocytic leukemia.

This clone has just one count. The chain joins TRBV7-6 to TRBJ2-1; TRBD2 aligns across 7 bases. V lost 0 bases to trimming and J lost 1 base; unmatched junction nucleotides: 3. CDR3 length equals 16 residues. Germline V gene lookup returns CDR1 SGHVS and CDR2 FNYEAQ. CDR3 coding DNA: TGTGCCAGCAGCTTAGCGGGAGGGCCGTCCTACAATGAGCAGTTCTTC. Its translation: CASSLAGGPSYNEQFF.

The gene calls are TRBV19 and TRBJ2-5, with D possibly TRBD2 on 6 matching bases. CDR3 size: 14 residues. The germline CDR1 and CDR2 sequences are LNHDA and SQIVND (reference sequence). V was cut by 3 bases and J by 3 bases, with 11 bases left in between. DNA for the CDR3: TGTGCCAGTAGTATGCGCTTAGCGGAAGAGACCCAGTACTTC. Its translation is CASSMRLAEETQYF. Supplemented by reference TRBV19 and TRBJ2-5, the full variable domain reads DGGITQSPKYLFRKEGQNVTLSCEQNLNHDAMYWYRQDPGQGLRLIYYSQIVNDFQKGDIAEGYSVSREKKESFPLTVTSAQKNPTAFYLCASSMRLAEETQYFGPGTRLLVL.

The CDR3 here is CASSLRGSYEQFF. The CDR3 nucleotides read TGTGCCAGCAGCTTACGGGGTTCCTATGAGCAGTTCTTC. This chain joins TRBV7-9 and TRBJ2-1; D might be TRBD2 (5 bases). Trimming pared 2 bases from V and 8 bases from J, leaving 10 bases between. This CDR3 region has 13 residues. The germline CDR1 and CDR2 sequences are SEHNR and FQNEAQ (reference sequence).

CDR3 amino acids: CASSYLSSRDQETQYF. In nucleotides, the CDR3 is TGTGCCAGCAGTTACCTATCCTCCCGGGACCAAGAGACCCAGTACTTC. The rearrangement uses TRBV6-6 and TRBJ2-5; no firm D call. The CDR3 contains 16 residues. Trimming stripped 2 bases from V and 0 bases from J, with 13 bases between. In germline, CDR1 is MNHNY, CDR2 SVGAGI (reference sequence).

V is TRBV9 and J is TRBJ1-3, with 7 bases matching TRBD1. V trimming: 0 bases; J trimming: 4 bases; junction bases outside the gene matches: 7. There are 16 residues in the CDR3. CDR1 is SGDLS and CDR2 is YYNGEE in the germline V gene. The CDR3 reads CASSVARRGPGNTIYF. The DNA for the CDR3 is TGTGCCAGCAGCGTAGCTCGGAGGGGGCCAGGAAACACCATATATTTT.

The chain uses TRBV27 and TRBJ2-3, with TRBD2 matching 10 bases. From germline, CDR1 is MNHEY and CDR2 SMNVEV (reference sequence). The CDR3 runs 19 residues. V trimming: 8 bases; J trimming: 0 bases; junction bases outside the gene matches: 17. The CDR3 region has the DNA TGTGCCAGCCCAGACGTTAGGGCTAGCGGGGGAAGTAGCACAGATACGCAGTATTTT. Translating it yields CASPDVRASGGSSTDTQYF.

V and J are TRBV27 and TRBJ2-3, with 7 nucleotides matching TRBD2. This CDR3 is 17 amino acids long. With V trimmed by 7 bases and J by 4 bases, 17 bases remained unmatched. Germline V lookup: CDR1 MNHEY, CDR2 SMNVEV (reference sequence). CDR3 loop: CASTTQSRESRADTQYF. CDR3 nucleotides: TGTGCCAGCACCACCCAATCGCGGGAGTCTCGGGCAGATACGCAGTATTTT.

The V and J genes are TRBV18 and TRBJ2-1; 12 nucleotides agree with TRBD1. J gave up 9 bases and V 5 bases, and 8 bases lay outside the gene matches. The CDR3 totals 15 residues. Germline V lookup: CDR1 KGHSH, CDR2 LQKENI. CDR3 in amino acids: CASSTGQGAFFEQFF. Written as DNA, the CDR3 is TGTGCCAGCTCAACGGGACAGGGGGCGTTCTTTGAGCAGTTCTTC.

The rearrangement uses TRBV11-3 and TRBJ2-2; no clear D. The CDR3 runs to 12 residues. Per the germline V gene, CDR1 is SGHNT and CDR2 is YENEEA. Trimming took 6 bases from V and 3 from J, leaving 5 bases between them. For the CDR3, the DNA is TGTGCCAGCAGTGTGCACACCGGGGAGCTGTTTTTT. Its translation: CASSVHTGELFF.

The chain uses TRBV7-3 and TRBJ1-4, with a tentative D call TRBD1 (6 bases). The germline V and J ends were trimmed by 7 bases and 4 bases, with 28 bases remaining between them. In germline, CDR1 is SGHTA, CDR2 FQGTGA. This CDR3 has 19 amino acids. CDR3 residues: CASILSNRALFTFNEKLFF. The CDR3 nucleotides read TGTGCCAGCATCCTCTCGAACAGGGCATTGTTTACTTTTAATGAAAAACTGTTTTTT.

The chain is built from TRBV19 and TRBJ2-1; 9 bases agree with TRBD2. V gave up 1 base and J gave up 6 bases; unmatched junction bases: 10. The CDR3 loop spans 17 amino acids. The germline V gene has CDR1 LNHDA and CDR2 SQIVND (reference sequence). For the CDR3, the DNA is TGTGCCAGTAGTATAGCTCCTCGACTAGCGGCGGGCAATGAGCAGTTCTTC. It yields the protein CASSIAPRLAAGNEQFF.

The chain is built from TRBV4-2 and TRBJ2-3, with no clear D. This CDR3 has 14 residues. Germline lookup yields CDR1 LGHNA and CDR2 YNFKEQ. Between the trimmed V and J ends, which lost 4 bases and 0 bases, there was a span of 8 bases. CDR3 DNA sequence: TGTGCCAGCAGCCTCGGTGGGAGCACAGATACGCAGTATTTT. Protein product: CASSLGGSTDTQYF.

V gene TRBV4-3 combines with J gene TRBJ2-7; D is possibly TRBD1 or TRBD2 (6 bases each). Germline CDR1 is LGHNA and CDR2 is YSLEER. The V and J ends lost 0 bases and 4 bases respectively, with 19 bases between them. The CDR3 spans 17 residues. The CDR3 is CASSQDRVRGERYEQYF. The CDR3 DNA reads as TGCGCCAGCAGCCAAGACCGGGTTAGGGGGGAGAGATACGAGCAGTACTTC.

This clone came up a few times. The chain combines TRBV7-8 with TRBJ2-7, with D perhaps matching TRBD1 or TRBD2 (5 bases each). V was trimmed by 5 bases and J by 2 bases, leaving 13 bases between them. Germline CDR1 SGHVS, CDR2 FQNEAQ. The CDR3 runs to 14 residues. CDR3 region: CASSLSTGPYEQYF. For the CDR3, the DNA is TGTGCCAGCAGCCTGTCGACGGGGCCCTACGAGCAGTACTTC.

This clone has just a few counts. V is TRBV10-3 and J is TRBJ2-3; the match to TRBD2 covers 13 bases. The CDR3 extends over 18 amino acids. V gave up 0 bases and J gave up 5 bases; unmatched junction bases: 8. The germline V gene has CDR1 ENHRY and CDR2 SYGVKD. CDR3: CAISESIGLAGVQDTQYF. CDR3 DNA sequence: TGTGCCATCAGTGAGTCTATCGGACTAGCGGGAGTACAAGATACGCAGTATTTT.